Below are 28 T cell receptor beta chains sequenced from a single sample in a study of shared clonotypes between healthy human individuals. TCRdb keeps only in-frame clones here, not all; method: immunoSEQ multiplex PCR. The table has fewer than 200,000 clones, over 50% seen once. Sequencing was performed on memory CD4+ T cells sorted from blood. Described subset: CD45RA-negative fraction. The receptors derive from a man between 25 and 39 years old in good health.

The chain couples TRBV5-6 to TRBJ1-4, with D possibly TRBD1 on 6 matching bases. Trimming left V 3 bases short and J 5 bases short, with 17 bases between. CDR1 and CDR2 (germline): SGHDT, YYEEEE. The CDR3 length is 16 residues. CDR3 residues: CASSSTHRAPNEKLFF. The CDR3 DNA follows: TGTGCCAGCAGCTCAACCCACAGGGCGCCAAATGAAAAACTGTTTTTT.

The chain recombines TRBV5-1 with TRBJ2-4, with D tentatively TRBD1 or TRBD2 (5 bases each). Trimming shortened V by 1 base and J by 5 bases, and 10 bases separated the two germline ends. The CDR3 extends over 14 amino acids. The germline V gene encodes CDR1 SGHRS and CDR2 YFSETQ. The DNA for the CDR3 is TGCGCCAGCAGCTTGAAATCGGGGCAAAACATTCAGTACTTC. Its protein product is CASSLKSGQNIQYF.

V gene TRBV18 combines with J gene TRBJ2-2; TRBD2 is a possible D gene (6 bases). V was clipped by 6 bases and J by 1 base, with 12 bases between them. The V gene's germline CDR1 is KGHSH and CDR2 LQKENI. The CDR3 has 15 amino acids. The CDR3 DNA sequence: TGTGCCAGCTCCCCTGTGCGGGGGAACACCGGGGAGCTGTTTTTT. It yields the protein CASSPVRGNTGELFF.

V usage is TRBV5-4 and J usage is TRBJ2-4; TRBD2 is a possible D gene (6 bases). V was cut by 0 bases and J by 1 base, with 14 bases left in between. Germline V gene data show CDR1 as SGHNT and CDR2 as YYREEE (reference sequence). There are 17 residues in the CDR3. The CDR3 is CASSLAMGGPAKNIQYF. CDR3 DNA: TGTGCCAGCAGCTTGGCCATGGGGGGTCCGGCCAAAAACATTCAGTACTTC.

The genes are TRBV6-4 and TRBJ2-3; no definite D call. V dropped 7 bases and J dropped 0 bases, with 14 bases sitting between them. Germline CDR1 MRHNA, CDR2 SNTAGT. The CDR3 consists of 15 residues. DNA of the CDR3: TGTGCCAGCAAAATGGGAAGAGCCAGCACAGATACGCAGTATTTT. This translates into CASKMGRASTDTQYF.

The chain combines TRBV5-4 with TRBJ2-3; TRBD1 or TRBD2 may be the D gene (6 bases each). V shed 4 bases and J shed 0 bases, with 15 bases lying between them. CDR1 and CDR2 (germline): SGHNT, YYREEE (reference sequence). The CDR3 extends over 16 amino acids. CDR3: CASSEGGGQSTDTQYF. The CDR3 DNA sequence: TGTGCCAGCAGCGAAGGGGGAGGACAAAGCACAGATACGCAGTATTTT. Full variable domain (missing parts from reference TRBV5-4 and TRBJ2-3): ETGVTQSPTHLIKTRGQQVTLRCSSQSGHNTVSWYQQALGQGPQFIFQYYREEENGRGNFPPRFSGLQFPNYSSELNVNALELDDSALYLCASSEGGGQSTDTQYFGPGTRLTVL.

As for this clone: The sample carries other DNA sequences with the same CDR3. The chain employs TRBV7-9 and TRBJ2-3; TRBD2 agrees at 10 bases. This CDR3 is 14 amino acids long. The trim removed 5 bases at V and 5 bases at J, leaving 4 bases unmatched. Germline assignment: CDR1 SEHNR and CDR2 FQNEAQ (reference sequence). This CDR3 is CASSLGLAVDTQYF. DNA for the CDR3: TGTGCCAGCAGCCTCGGACTAGCGGTAGATACGCAGTATTTT.

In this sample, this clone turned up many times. The DNA of the CDR3 is TGCGCCAGCAGCTTCCAGGGTGGGACTCGGGATACGCAGTATTTT. As protein: CASSFQGGTRDTQYF. J is TRBJ2-3 and V is TRBV5-1, with TRBD2 as a possible D gene (6 bases). V lost 2 bases and J lost 6, with 16 bases in between. Germline loops: CDR1 SGHRS, CDR2 YFSETQ. CDR3 length: 15 amino acids.

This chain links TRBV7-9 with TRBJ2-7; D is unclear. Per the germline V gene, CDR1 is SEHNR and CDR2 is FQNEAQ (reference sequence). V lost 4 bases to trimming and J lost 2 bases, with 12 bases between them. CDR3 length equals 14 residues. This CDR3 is CASSSGRVAYEQYF. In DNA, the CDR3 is TGTGCCAGCAGCTCCGGAAGGGTGGCCTACGAGCAGTACTTC.

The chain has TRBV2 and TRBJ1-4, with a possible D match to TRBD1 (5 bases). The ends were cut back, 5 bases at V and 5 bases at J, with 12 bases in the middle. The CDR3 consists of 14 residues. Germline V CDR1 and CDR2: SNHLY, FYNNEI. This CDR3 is CASSRDAKNEKLFF. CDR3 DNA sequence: TGTGCCAGCAGTCGGGACGCTAAGAATGAAAAACTGTTTTTT.

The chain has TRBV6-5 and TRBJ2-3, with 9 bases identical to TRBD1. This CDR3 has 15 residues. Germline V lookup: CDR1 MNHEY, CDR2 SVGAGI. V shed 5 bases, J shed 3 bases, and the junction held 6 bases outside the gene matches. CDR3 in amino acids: CASSAPGQGTDTQYF. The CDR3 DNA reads TGTGCCAGCAGTGCACCGGGACAGGGAACAGATACGCAGTATTTT.

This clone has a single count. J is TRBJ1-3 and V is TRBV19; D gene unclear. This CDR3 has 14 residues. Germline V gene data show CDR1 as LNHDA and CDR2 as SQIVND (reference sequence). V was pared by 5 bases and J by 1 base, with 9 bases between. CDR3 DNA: TGTGCCAGTAGTTTCTCCATTTCTGGAAACACCATATATTTT. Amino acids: CASSFSISGNTIYF. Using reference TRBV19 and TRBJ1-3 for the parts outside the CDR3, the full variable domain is DGGITQSPKYLFRKEGQNVTLSCEQNLNHDAMYWYRQDPGQGLRLIYYSQIVNDFQKGDIAEGYSVSREKKESFPLTVTSAQKNPTAFYLCASSFSISGNTIYFGEGSWLTVV.

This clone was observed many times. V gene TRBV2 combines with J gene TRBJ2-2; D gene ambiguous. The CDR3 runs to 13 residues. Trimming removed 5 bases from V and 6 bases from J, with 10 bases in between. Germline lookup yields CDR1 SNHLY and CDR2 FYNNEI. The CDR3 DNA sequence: TGTGCCAGCAGTTTTAGAGGAGCCGGGGAGCTGTTTTTT. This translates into CASSFRGAGELFF.

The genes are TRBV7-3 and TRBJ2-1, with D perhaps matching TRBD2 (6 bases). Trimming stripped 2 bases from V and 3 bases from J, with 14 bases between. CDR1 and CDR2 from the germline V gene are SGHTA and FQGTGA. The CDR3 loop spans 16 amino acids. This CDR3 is CASSLLGTLYYNEQFF. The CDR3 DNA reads TGTGCCAGCAGCTTATTGGGGACTCTATACTACAATGAGCAGTTCTTC.

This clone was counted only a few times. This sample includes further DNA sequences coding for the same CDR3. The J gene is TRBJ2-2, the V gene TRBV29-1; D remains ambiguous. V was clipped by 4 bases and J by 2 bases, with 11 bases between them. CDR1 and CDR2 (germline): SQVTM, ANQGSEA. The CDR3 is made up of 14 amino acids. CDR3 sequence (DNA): TGCAGCGTTGTAGGTTATCTAAACACCGGGGAGCTGTTTTTT. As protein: CSVVGYLNTGELFF.

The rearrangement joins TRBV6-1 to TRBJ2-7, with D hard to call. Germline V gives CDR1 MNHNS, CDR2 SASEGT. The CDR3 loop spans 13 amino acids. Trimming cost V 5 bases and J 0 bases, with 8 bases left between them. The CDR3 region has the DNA TGTGCCAGCAGTCACGGTTTCTCCTACGAGCAGTACTTC. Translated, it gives CASSHGFSYEQYF.

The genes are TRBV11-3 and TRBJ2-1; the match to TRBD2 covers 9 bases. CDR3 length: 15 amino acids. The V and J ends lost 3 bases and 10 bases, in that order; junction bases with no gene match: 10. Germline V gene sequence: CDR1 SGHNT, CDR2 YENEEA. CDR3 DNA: TGTGCCAGCAGCTTCGCGGGAGGGGCCGTTGGGGAGCAGTTCTTC. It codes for CASSFAGGAVGEQFF.

Here the CDR3 DNA reads TGTGCCAGCAGTGAATCGGCACGCTACACCTTC. Amino acids: CASSESARYTF. This chain links TRBV25-1 with TRBJ1-2; D remains ambiguous. V was trimmed by 1 base and J by 9 bases, leaving 6 bases between them. This CDR3 is built from 11 residues. Germline V CDR1 and CDR2: MGHDK, SYGVNS.

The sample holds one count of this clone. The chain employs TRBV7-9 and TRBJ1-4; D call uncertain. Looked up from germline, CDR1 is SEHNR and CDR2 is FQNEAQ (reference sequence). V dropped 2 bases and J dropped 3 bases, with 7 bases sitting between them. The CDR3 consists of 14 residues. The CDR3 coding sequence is TGTGCCAGCAGCTTAATGACGTCTAATGAAAAACTGTTTTTT. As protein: CASSLMTSNEKLFF.

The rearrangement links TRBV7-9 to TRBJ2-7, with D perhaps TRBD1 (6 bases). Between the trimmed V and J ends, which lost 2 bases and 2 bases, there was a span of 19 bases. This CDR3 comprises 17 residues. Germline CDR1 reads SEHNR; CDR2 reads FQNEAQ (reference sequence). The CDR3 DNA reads TGTGCCAGCAGCTTAAGCCTAGGGACACTCGGAACCTACGAGCAGTACTTC. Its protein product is CASSLSLGTLGTYEQYF.

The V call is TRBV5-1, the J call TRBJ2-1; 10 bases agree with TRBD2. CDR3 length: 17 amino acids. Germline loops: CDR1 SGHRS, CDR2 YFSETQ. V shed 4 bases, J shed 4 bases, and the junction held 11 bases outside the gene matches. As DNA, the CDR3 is TGCGCCAGCAGCCAGCCCGGGACTAGCGCCACGTACAATGAGCAGTTCTTC. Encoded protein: CASSQPGTSATYNEQFF.

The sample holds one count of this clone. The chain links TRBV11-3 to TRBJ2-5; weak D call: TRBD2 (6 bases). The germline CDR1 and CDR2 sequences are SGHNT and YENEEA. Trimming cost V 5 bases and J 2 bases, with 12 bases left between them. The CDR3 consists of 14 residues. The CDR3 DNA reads TGTGCCAGCAGCGGAAGACTAGGTCAAGAGACCCAGTACTTC. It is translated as CASSGRLGQETQYF.

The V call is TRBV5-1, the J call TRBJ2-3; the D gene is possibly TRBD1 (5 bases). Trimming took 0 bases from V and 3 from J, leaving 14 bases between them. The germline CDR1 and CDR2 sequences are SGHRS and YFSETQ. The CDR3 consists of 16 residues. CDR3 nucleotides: TGCGCCAGCAGCTTGGAATCAAGGGGCGGTACAGATACGCAGTATTTT. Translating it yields CASSLESRGGTDTQYF.

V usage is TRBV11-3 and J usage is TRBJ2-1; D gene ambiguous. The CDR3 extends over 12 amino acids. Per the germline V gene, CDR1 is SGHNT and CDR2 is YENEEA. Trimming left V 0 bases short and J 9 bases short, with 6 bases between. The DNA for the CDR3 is TGTGCCAGCAGCTTAGAGGTGGGTGAGCAGTTCTTC. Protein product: CASSLEVGEQFF.

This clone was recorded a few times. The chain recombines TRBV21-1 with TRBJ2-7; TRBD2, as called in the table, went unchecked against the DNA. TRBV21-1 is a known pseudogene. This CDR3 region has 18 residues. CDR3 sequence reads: CASSKARYRRGLSYEQYF. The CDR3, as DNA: TGTGCCAGCAGCAAAGCCCGCTACAGGAGGGGCCTATCCTACGAGCAGTACTTC.

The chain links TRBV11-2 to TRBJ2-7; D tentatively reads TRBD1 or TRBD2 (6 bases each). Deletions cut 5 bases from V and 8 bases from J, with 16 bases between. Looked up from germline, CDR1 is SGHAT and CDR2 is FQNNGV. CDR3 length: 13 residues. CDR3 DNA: TGTGCCAGCAGCCCGGGACCGGGGGCGCAGCAGTACTTC. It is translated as CASSPGPGAQQYF.

CDR3 nucleotide sequence: TGTGCCAGCAGCTTAGGGGGTGACACTGAAGCTTTCTTT. The encoded protein is CASSLGGDTEAFF. The chain links TRBV5-5 to TRBJ1-1; D is possibly TRBD1 (6 bases). Deletions cut 2 bases from V and 3 bases from J, with 8 bases between. Germline V gene lookup returns CDR1 SGHKS and CDR2 YYEKEE (reference sequence). The CDR3 is 13 residues long.

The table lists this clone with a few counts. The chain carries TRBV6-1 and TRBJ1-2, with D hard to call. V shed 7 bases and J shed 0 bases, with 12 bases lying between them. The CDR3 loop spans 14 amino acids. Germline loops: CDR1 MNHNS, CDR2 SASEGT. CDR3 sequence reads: CASTEQTANYGYTF. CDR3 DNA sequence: TGTGCCAGCACTGAGCAGACTGCTAACTATGGCTACACCTTC.